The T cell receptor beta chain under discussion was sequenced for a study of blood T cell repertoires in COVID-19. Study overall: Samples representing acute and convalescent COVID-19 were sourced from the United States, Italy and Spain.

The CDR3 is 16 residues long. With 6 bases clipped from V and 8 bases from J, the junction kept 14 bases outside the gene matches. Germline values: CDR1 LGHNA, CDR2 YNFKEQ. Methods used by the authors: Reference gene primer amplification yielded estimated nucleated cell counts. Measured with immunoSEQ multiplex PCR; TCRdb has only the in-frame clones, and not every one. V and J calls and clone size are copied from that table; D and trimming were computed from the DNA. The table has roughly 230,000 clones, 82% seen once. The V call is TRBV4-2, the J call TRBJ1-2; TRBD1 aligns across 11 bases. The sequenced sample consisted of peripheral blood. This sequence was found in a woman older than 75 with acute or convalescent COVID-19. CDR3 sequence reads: CASSHPPGQGVGGYTF. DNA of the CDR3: TGTGCCAGCAGTCATCCTCCGGGACAGGGGGTAGGCGGCTACACCTTC.